One and the same sample provided the 14 T cell receptor beta chains below, sequenced in a study of radiation and T cells in renal cell carcinoma. The time point here: blood 4 weeks post-SBRT, at nephrectomy. Treatment indicated: 15 Gy SBRT to primary tumor, nephrectomy 4 weeks later. Assay used: immunoSEQ multiplex PCR; TCRdb lists only in-frame clones, some missing. The repertoire consists of 60,000 to 75,000 clones, with 60% to 85% occurring once and the leading ten covering less than 8%. The sample in question was blood, obtained from a patient whose treatment included radiotherapy and nephrectomy. The receptors were gathered from a man in his 60s with renal cell carcinoma.

This rearrangement joins TRBV7-2 to TRBJ2-5; tentatively, D is TRBD2 (5 bases). CDR3 size: 15 residues. V was clipped by 2 bases and J by 5 bases, with 15 bases between them. From germline, CDR1 is SGHTA and CDR2 FQGNSA. The CDR3 here is CASSLSRASRETQYF. CDR3 DNA sequence: TGTGCCAGCAGCTTATCGCGGGCATCTAGGGAGACCCAGTACTTC.

The chain uses TRBV11-3 and TRBJ2-1, with TRBD2 identical over 7 bases. V was pared by 5 bases and J by 0 bases, with 4 bases of the junction left unmatched. Germline values: CDR1 SGHNT, CDR2 YENEEA. The CDR3 length is 15 residues. CDR3 coding DNA: TGTGCCAGCAGCGTTGGCGGGAGCTCCTACAATGAGCAGTTCTTC. Translating it yields CASSVGGSSYNEQFF.

The genes are TRBV7-2 and TRBJ2-3; TRBD1 matches 9 bases. Germline V gene sequence: CDR1 SGHTA, CDR2 FQGNSA. Trimming removed 2 bases from V and 7 bases from J; junction bases left unmatched: 7. The CDR3 length is 15 residues. The CDR3 DNA reads TGTGCCAGCAGCTTAACAGGGGGCGAAGCGCATACGCAGTATTTT. Translation gives CASSLTGGEAHTQYF.

This clone has just a few counts. The chain combines TRBV7-2 with TRBJ2-2; possibly TRBD1 or TRBD2 for D (5 bases each). The CDR3 has 15 amino acids. Germline values: CDR1 SGHTA, CDR2 FQGNSA. Between the trimmed V and J ends, which lost 0 bases and 8 bases, there was a span of 13 bases. The CDR3, as DNA: TGTGCCAGCAGCTTAGCCGGGGCGTTAGGGGGGGAGCTGTTTTTT. Residues: CASSLAGALGGELFF.

This clone was seen a few times. The CDR3 loop is CASSFPTSGRTGNTGELFF. The CDR3 DNA follows: TGCGCCAGCAGCTTTCCGACTAGCGGGAGAACGGGTAACACCGGGGAGCTGTTTTTT. The rearrangement uses TRBV5-1 and TRBJ2-2; 12 positions agree with TRBD2. V trimming: 2 bases; J trimming: 2 bases; junction bases outside the gene matches: 10. The germline CDR1 and CDR2 sequences are SGHRS and YFSETQ. This CDR3 comprises 19 residues.

This clone has only a few counts. The CDR3 reads CSVAISLGGTEAFF. Written as DNA, the CDR3 is TGCAGCGTCGCGATCTCCCTAGGAGGGACTGAAGCTTTCTTT. The J gene is TRBJ1-1, the V gene TRBV29-1; D unresolved. V was trimmed by 6 bases and J by 5 bases, leaving 19 bases between them. CDR1 and CDR2 (germline): SQVTM, ANQGSEA. The CDR3 extends over 14 amino acids.

V and J are TRBV28 and TRBJ1-1; D is unresolved. Germline V gene sequence: CDR1 MDHEN, CDR2 SYDVKM. This CDR3 spans 14 amino acids. The V end lost 11 bases, the J end lost 1 base, and 17 bases lay between the germline ends. This CDR3 is CAASSIPKNTEAFF. CDR3 nucleotides: TGTGCCGCCAGCAGTATCCCGAAGAACACTGAAGCTTTCTTT.

The chain has TRBV9 and TRBJ2-7, with D perhaps assigned TRBD1 or TRBD2 (6 bases each). The V end was cut by 5 bases, the J end by 2 bases, with 23 bases between. Germline-derived CDR1 and CDR2 are SGDLS and YYNGEE. The CDR3 sequence is 17 residues long. DNA of the CDR3: TGTGCCAGCAGTACCACCTGCGGGACAAAAGTCCCCTACGAGCAGTACGTC. It is translated as CASSTTCGTKVPYEQYV.

This clone was seen a few times. The V and J genes are TRBV19 and TRBJ1-3; D remains unclear. CDR1 and CDR2 from the germline V gene are LNHDA and SQIVND (reference sequence). The CDR3 is 13 residues long. V gave up 6 bases and J gave up 5 bases, with 11 bases separating them. DNA of the CDR3: TGTGCCAGTAGCCCCCCGGGGAGAAACACCATATATTTT. It codes for CASSPPGRNTIYF. Based on the CDR3 plus reference TRBV19 and TRBJ1-3, the full variable domain is DGGITQSPKYLFRKEGQNVTLSCEQNLNHDAMYWYRQDPGQGLRLIYYSQIVNDFQKGDIAEGYSVSREKKESFPLTVTSAQKNPTAFYLCASSPPGRNTIYFGEGSWLTVV.

The chain has TRBV5-1 and TRBJ2-5; no definite D call. V lost 3 bases and J 1 base, leaving 13 bases between the germline ends. Per germline, CDR1 SGHRS and CDR2 YFSETQ. This CDR3 comprises 15 residues. The CDR3: CASSSGPGPQETQYF. As DNA, the CDR3 is TGCGCCAGCAGCTCCGGACCGGGTCCCCAAGAGACCCAGTACTTC.

A note on this clone: The sample carries other DNA sequences with the same CDR3. The chain links TRBV29-1 to TRBJ1-1; TRBD1 matches 10 bases. CDR1 and CDR2 (germline): SQVTM, ANQGSEA. V lost 6 bases, J lost 5 bases, and 12 bases stayed unmatched. The CDR3 is 15 residues long. CDR3 protein: CSVVPSGQGRTEAFF. CDR3 sequence (DNA): TGCAGCGTAGTACCATCGGGACAGGGGAGGACTGAAGCTTTCTTT. Full variable domain (outside the CDR3, taken from reference TRBV29-1 and TRBJ1-1): SAVISQKPSRDICQRGTSLTIQCQVDSQVTMMFWYRQQPGQSLTLIATANQGSEATYESGFVIDKFPISRPNLTFSTLTVSNMSPEDSSIYLCSVVPSGQGRTEAFFGQGTRLTVV.

CDR3 region: CASSEGLAVYNEQFF. For the CDR3, the DNA is TGCGCCAGCAGTGAGGGACTAGCGGTATACAATGAGCAGTTCTTC. V and J are TRBV10-2 and TRBJ2-1, with 10 nucleotides matching TRBD2. The CDR3 length is 15 residues. Trimming cost V 2 bases and J 4 bases; bases outside gene matches: 2. Germline lookup yields CDR1 WSHSY and CDR2 SAAADI.

The chain is built from TRBV2 and TRBJ2-7; D gene uncertain. CDR1 and CDR2 (germline): SNHLY, FYNNEI. This CDR3 spans 12 amino acids. Trimming stripped 4 bases from V and 0 bases from J, with 4 bases between. The CDR3 region is CASSVLSYEQYV. The CDR3 DNA reads TGTGCCAGCAGTGTCCTCTCCTACGAGCAGTACGTC.

The V and J genes are TRBV7-3 and TRBJ2-2; tentative D call: TRBD1 (6 bases). V was clipped by 5 bases and J by 3 bases, with 10 bases between them. There are 14 residues in the CDR3. Germline CDR1 SGHTA, CDR2 FQGTGA. CDR3 loop: CASSIGGDTGELFF. CDR3 nucleotide sequence: TGTGCCAGCAGCATAGGGGGAGACACCGGGGAGCTGTTTTTT. Based on the CDR3 plus reference TRBV7-3 and TRBJ2-2, the full variable domain is GAGVSQTPSNKVTEKGKYVELRCDPISGHTALYWYRQSLGQGPEFLIYFQGTGAADDSGLPNDRFFAVRPEGSVSTLKIQRTERGDSAVYLCASSIGGDTGELFFGEGSRLTVL.